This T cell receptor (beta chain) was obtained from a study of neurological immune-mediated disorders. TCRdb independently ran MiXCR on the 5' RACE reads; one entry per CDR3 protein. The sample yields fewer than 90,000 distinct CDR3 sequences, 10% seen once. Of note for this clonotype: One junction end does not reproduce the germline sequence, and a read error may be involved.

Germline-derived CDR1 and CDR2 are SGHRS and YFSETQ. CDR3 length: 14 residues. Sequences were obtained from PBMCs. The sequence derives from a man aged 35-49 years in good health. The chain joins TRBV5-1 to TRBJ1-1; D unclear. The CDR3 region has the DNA TGTGTCAGCAGCTCCCGGTGGGGGAACACTGAAGCTTTCTTT. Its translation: CVSSSRWGNTEAFF.